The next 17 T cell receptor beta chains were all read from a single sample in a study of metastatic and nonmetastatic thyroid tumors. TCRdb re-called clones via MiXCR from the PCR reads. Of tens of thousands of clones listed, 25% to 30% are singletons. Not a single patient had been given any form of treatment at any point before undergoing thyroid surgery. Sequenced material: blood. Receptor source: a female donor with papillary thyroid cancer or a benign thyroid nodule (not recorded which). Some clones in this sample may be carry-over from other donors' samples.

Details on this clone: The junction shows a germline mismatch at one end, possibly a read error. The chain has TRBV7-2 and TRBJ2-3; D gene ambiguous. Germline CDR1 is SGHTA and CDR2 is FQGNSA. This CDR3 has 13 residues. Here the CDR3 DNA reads TGTGCCAGCAGCTTAGTCCCAACAGATACGCAGTGTTTT. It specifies CASSLVPTDTQCF.

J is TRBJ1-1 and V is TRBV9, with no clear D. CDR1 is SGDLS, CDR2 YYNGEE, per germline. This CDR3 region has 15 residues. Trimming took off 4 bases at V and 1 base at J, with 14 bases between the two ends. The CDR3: CASSRNPTANTEAFF. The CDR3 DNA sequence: TGTGCCAGCAGCCGAAACCCGACTGCGAACACTGAAGCTTTCTTT.

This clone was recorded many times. The CDR3 sequence is CASSQSWGTYEQYF. The CDR3 region has the DNA TGTGCCAGCAGCCAATCATGGGGAACCTACGAGCAGTACTTC. The V and J genes are TRBV14 and TRBJ2-7; D is uncertain. V dropped 2 bases and J dropped 2 bases, with 10 bases sitting between them. Germline CDR1 reads SGHDN; CDR2 reads FVKESK. The CDR3 is 14 amino acids.

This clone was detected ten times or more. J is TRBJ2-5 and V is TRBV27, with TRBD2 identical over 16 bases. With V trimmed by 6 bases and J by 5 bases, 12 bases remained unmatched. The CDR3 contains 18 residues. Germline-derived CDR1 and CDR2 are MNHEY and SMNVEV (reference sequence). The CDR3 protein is CASSTASGTSGRAETQYF. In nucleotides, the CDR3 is TGTGCCAGCAGCACTGCCTCCGGGACTAGCGGGAGGGCGGAGACCCAGTACTTC.

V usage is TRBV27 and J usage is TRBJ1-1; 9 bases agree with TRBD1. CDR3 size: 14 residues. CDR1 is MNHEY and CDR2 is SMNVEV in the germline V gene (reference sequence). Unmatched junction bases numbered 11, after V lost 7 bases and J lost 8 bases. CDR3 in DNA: TGTGCCAGCACTCACCGGACAGGGGCCAAAGAAGCTTTCTTT. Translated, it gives CASTHRTGAKEAFF.

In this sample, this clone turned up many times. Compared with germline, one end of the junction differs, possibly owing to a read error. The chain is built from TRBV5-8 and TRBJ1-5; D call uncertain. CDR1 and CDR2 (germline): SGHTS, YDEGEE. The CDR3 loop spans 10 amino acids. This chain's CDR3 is CANSSQNQHF. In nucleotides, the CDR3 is TGTGCCAACAGCTCACAGAACCAGCATTTT.

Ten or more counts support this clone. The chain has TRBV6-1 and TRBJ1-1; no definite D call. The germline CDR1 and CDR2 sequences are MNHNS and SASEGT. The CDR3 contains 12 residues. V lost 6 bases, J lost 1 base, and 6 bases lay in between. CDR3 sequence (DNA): TGTGCCAGCAGAGGATGGAACACTGAAGCTTTCTTT. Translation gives CASRGWNTEAFF.

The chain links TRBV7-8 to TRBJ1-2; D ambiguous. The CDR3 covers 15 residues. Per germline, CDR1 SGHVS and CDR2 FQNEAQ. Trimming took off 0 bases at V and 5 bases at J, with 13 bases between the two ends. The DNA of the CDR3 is TGTGCCAGCAGCTTAGCTGAGGCTACACCTTATGGCTACACCTTC. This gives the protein CASSLAEATPYGYTF.

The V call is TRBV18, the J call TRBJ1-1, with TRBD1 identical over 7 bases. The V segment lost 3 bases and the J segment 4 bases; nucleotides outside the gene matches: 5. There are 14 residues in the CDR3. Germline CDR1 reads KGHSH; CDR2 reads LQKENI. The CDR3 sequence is CASSPTSGGTEAFF. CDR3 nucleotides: TGTGCCAGCTCACCGACTTCAGGGGGCACTGAAGCTTTCTTT.

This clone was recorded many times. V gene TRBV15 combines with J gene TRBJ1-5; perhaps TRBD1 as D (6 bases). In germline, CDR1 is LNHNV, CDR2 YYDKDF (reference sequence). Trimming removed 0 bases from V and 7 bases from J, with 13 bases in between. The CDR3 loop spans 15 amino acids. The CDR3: CATSRDRQETQPQHF. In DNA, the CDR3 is TGTGCCACCAGCAGAGATCGACAGGAAACCCAGCCCCAGCATTTT.

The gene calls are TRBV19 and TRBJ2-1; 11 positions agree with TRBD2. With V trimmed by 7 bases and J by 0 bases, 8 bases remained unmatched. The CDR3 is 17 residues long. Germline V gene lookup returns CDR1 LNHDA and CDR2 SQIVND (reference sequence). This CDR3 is CASTDGTSGRSYNEQFF. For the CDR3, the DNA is TGTGCCAGTACCGATGGGACTAGCGGTCGCTCCTACAATGAGCAGTTCTTC.

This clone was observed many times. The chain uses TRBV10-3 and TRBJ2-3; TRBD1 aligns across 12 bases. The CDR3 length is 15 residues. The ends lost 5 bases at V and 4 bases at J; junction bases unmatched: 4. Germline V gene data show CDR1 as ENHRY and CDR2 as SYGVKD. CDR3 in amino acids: CAISWDRGPADTQYF. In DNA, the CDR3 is TGTGCCATCAGTTGGGACAGGGGGCCTGCAGATACGCAGTATTTT.

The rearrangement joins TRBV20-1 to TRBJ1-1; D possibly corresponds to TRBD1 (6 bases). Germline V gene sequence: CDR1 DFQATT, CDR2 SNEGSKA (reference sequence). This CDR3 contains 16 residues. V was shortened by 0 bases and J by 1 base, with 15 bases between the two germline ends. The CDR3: CSARDPKTGQNTEAFF. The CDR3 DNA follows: TGCAGTGCTAGAGATCCCAAGACAGGACAGAACACTGAAGCTTTCTTT.

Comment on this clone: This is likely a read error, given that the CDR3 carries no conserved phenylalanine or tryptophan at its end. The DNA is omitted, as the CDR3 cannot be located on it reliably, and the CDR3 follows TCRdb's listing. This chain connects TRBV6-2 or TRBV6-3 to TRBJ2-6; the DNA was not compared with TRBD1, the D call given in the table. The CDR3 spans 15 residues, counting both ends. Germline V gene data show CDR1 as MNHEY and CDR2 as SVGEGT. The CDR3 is CASSSAPAGANVLTC.

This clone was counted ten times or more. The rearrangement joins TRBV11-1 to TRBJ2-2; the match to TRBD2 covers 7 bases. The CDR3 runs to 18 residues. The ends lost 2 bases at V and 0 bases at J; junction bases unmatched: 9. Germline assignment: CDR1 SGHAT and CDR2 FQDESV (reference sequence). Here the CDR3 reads CASSLRPAGNANTGELFF. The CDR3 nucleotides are TGTGCCAGCAGCTTAAGGCCAGCGGGGAACGCGAACACCGGGGAGCTGTTTTTT.

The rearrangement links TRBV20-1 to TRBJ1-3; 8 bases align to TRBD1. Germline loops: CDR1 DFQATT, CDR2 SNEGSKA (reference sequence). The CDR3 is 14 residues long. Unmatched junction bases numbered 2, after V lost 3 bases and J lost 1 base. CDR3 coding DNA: TGCAGTGCTAGGGACAGGGTGTCTGGAAACACCATATATTTT. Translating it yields CSARDRVSGNTIYF.

The CDR3 sequence is CASSQERPGRLSSYEQYF. CDR3 in DNA: TGCGCCAGCAGCCAAGAGCGGCCGGGACGACTGAGCTCCTACGAGCAGTACTTC. The chain couples TRBV4-3 to TRBJ2-7; D may correspond to TRBD1 or TRBD2 (5 bases each). This CDR3 contains 18 residues. Germline-derived CDR1 and CDR2 are LGHNA and YSLEER. Trimming stripped 0 bases from V and 0 bases from J, with 18 bases between.